Each of the 7 T cell receptor beta chains below was sequenced from the same sample in a study of cytomegalovirus exposure and HLA in healthy donors. The PCR employed 60 Vbeta primers together with 13 Jbeta primers. The repertoire was sequenced with immunoSEQ multiplex PCR; TCRdb's copy has only in-frame clones and lacks some. Of roughly 100,000 clones detected, approximately 81% appear once; the ten largest clones hold under 1.5%. Sample: PBMCs. These receptors all stem from a young man in good health and CMV-seronegative.

This clone was counted between two and nine times. This sequence joins TRBV6-5 and TRBJ1-4; no definite D call. V lost 0 bases and J 11 bases, leaving 19 bases between the germline ends. The CDR3 is 16 amino acids. Germline values: CDR1 MNHEY, CDR2 SVGAGI. CDR3 loop: CASSYSDGTGVGKLFF. DNA of the CDR3: TGTGCCAGCAGTTACTCCGACGGAACCGGGGTTGGGAAACTGTTTTTT.

This chain uses TRBV5-4 with TRBJ2-7; 11 bases map to TRBD1. With 3 bases clipped from V and 2 bases from J, the junction kept 1 base outside the gene matches. Germline CDR1 and CDR2: SGHNT and YYREEE (reference sequence). The CDR3 sequence is 14 residues long. The chain's CDR3 is CASSSGQGAYEQYF. In DNA, the CDR3 is TGTGCCAGCAGCTCGGGACAGGGGGCCTACGAGCAGTACTTC.

The chain employs TRBV6-5 and TRBJ1-1; tentative D call: TRBD1 (6 bases). The CDR3 totals 14 residues. Germline-derived CDR1 and CDR2 are MNHEY and SVGAGI. Deletions cut 6 bases from V and 6 bases from J, with 17 bases between. This CDR3 reads CASRPSGVVAEAFF. CDR3 DNA sequence: TGTGCCAGCAGGCCCTCAGGGGTAGTCGCTGAAGCTTTCTTT.

The rearrangement links TRBV7-9 to TRBJ2-1, with 7 bases aligning to TRBD1. V trimming: 6 bases; J trimming: 4 bases; junction bases outside the gene matches: 9. The CDR3 spans 15 residues. Germline CDR1 reads SEHNR; CDR2 reads FQNEAQ (reference sequence). The CDR3 sequence: CASRPGTDTYNEQFF. CDR3 nucleotides: TGTGCCAGCAGGCCCGGGACAGATACTTACAATGAGCAGTTCTTC.

The gene calls are TRBV9 and TRBJ2-1, with 7 bases identical to TRBD1. Losses at the gene ends were 3 bases for V and 3 bases for J; bases not matched to a gene: 12. The germline CDR1 and CDR2 sequences are SGDLS and YYNGEE. This CDR3 comprises 17 residues. This CDR3 reads CASSALKGTADYNEQFF. CDR3 nucleotide sequence: TGTGCCAGCAGCGCCCTCAAAGGGACAGCGGACTACAATGAGCAGTTCTTC.

This clone was counted only a few times. The V call is TRBV10-1, the J call TRBJ1-1; 11 positions agree with TRBD1. Unmatched junction bases numbered 9, after V lost 9 bases and J lost 0 bases. CDR3 length: 16 residues. Germline CDR1 and CDR2: WNHNN and SYGVQD (reference sequence). CDR3 in DNA: TGCGCCAGGGCCGTGGGACAGGGGGACATGAACACTGAAGCTTTCTTT. Residues: CARAVGQGDMNTEAFF.

The chain recombines TRBV29-1 with TRBJ1-1; D call uncertain. CDR3 size: 13 residues. Germline CDR1 reads SQVTM; CDR2 reads ANQGSEA. Trimming removed 1 base at V and 11 bases at J, with 17 bases between. DNA for the CDR3: TGCAGCGTTGAAGGGAGGGAGGCGCCCCAGGCTTTCTTT. Its protein is CSVEGREAPQAFF.